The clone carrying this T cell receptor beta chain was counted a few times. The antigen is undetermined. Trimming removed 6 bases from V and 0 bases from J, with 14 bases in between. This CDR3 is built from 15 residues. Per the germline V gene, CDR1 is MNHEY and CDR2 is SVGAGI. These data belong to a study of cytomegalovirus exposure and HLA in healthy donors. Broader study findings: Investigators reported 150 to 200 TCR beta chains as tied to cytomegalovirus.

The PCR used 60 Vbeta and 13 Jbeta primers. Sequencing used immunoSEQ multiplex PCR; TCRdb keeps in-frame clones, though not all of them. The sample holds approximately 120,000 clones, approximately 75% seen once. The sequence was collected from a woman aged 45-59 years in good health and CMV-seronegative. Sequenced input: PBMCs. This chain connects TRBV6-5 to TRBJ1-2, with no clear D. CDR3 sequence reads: CASSLDPDTNYGYTF. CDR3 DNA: TGTGCCAGCAGCCTCGACCCCGACACTAACTATGGCTACACCTTC.